The 27 T cell receptor beta chains below all came from one sample that was sequenced in a study of OX40 agonist ivuxolimab in advanced cancers. Method: immunoSEQ multiplex PCR; TCRdb's copy keeps in-frame clones and lacks some. This table has some 80,000 clones, about 88% appearing once. Sequenced here: CD4+ or CD8+ T cells sorted from blood, sampled in a trial of the OX40 agonist ivuxolimab. The receptors shown here come from an adult with an advanced solid tumor such as melanoma, head and neck, liver or kidney cancer.

In this sample, this clone turned up once. This chain links TRBV2 with TRBJ2-3; 8 bases align to TRBD2. CDR3 size: 14 residues. The trim removed 10 bases at V and 4 bases at J, leaving 10 bases unmatched. CDR1 and CDR2 (germline): SNHLY, FYNNEI. DNA for the CDR3: TGTGCCACCAAGACTAGCGTCTCATCAGATACGCAGTATTTT. Protein product: CATKTSVSSDTQYF. The full variable domain, completed using reference TRBV2 and TRBJ2-3, is EPEVTQTPSHQVTQMGQEVILRCVPISNHLYFYWYRQILGQKVEFLVSFYNNEISEKSEIFDDQFSVERPDGSNFTLKIRSTKLEDSAMYFCATKTSVSSDTQYFGPGTRLTVL.

The rearrangement joins TRBV7-2 to TRBJ2-7, with 9 nucleotides matching TRBD1. V lost 5 bases and J lost 7; bases outside the gene matches: 9. Per germline, CDR1 SGHTA and CDR2 FQGNSA. This CDR3 spans 14 amino acids. Here the CDR3 DNA reads TGTGCCAGCAGCCGACAGGGGGTAGAGGATGAGCAGTACTTC. This sequence encodes CASSRQGVEDEQYF.

The chain's CDR3 is CASSFDGTTGLQETQYF. In nucleotides, the CDR3 is TGCGCCAGCAGCTTTGATGGGACCACAGGGTTACAAGAGACCCAGTACTTC. V and J are TRBV5-1 and TRBJ2-5; a possible D gene is TRBD1 (6 bases). The V end lost 2 bases, the J end lost 2 bases, and 19 bases lay between the germline ends. This CDR3 has 17 residues. In germline, CDR1 is SGHRS, CDR2 YFSETQ. The whole variable domain, remainder taken from reference TRBV5-1 and TRBJ2-5, is KAGVTQTPRYLIKTRGQQVTLSCSPISGHRSVSWYQQTPGQGLQFLFEYFSETQRNKGNFPGRFSGRQFSNSRSEMNVSTLELGDSALYLCASSFDGTTGLQETQYFGPGTRLLVL.

Concerning this clone: The junction and the germline gene differ at one end; a read error may be behind it. The rearrangement links TRBV6-1 to TRBJ2-4, with TRBD2 matching over 13 bases. CDR3 length: 11 residues. The germline V gene encodes CDR1 MNHNS and CDR2 SASEGT. The CDR3 nucleotides read TGTGCCAGCAGTGTAGGACTAGCGGGGGTCTTC. It yields the protein CASSVGLAGVF.

CDR3 DNA: TGTGCCAGCAGCCCCCCTCGAGCGACAGGGGGATCTAATGAGCAGTTCTTC. It encodes CASSPPRATGGSNEQFF. The chain couples TRBV9 to TRBJ2-1; 9 bases align to TRBD1. Germline values: CDR1 SGDLS, CDR2 YYNGEE. CDR3 size: 17 residues. Trimming took 4 bases from V and 7 from J; bases not matched to a gene: 15.

This chain uses TRBV7-9 with TRBJ2-1; a weak D match, TRBD2 (5 bases). The germline V gene encodes CDR1 SEHNR and CDR2 FQNEAQ (reference sequence). Between the trimmed V and J ends, which lost 1 base and 7 bases, there was a span of 11 bases. The CDR3 loop spans 14 amino acids. The CDR3 sequence: CASSLGLAQNEQFF. As DNA, the CDR3 is TGTGCCAGCAGCTTAGGGCTAGCCCAGAATGAGCAGTTCTTC.

The rearrangement links TRBV28 to TRBJ2-7, with 8 bases identical to TRBD2. Germline CDR1 reads MDHEN; CDR2 reads SYDVKM. V lost 6 bases, J lost 5 bases, and 12 bases stayed unmatched. The CDR3 length is 15 residues. As DNA, the CDR3 is TGTGCCAGCAGCCATTTAGCGGGAAGTTCTAACGAGCAGTACTTC. It yields the protein CASSHLAGSSNEQYF.

This clone has only one observation. Here the CDR3 reads CASSDYYEQFF. The CDR3 DNA reads as TGTGCCAGCAGCGACTATTATGAGCAGTTCTTC. The chain employs TRBV2 and TRBJ2-1; D possibly corresponds to TRBD2 (5 bases). The CDR3 is made up of 11 amino acids. V lost 6 bases and J lost 8, with 8 bases in between. Germline CDR1 reads SNHLY; CDR2 reads FYNNEI.

The chain joins TRBV6-5 to TRBJ1-2; 10 bases match TRBD1. Looked up from germline, CDR1 is MNHEY and CDR2 is SVGAGI. The trim removed 5 bases at V and 7 bases at J, leaving 4 bases unmatched. The CDR3 is made up of 13 amino acids. CDR3 nucleotide sequence: TGTGCCAGCAGTCGGACAGGGGGGCTTGGCTACACCTTC. The encoded protein is CASSRTGGLGYTF.

In regard to this clone: At one end the junction does not follow the germline gene, possibly because of a read error. The rearrangement joins TRBV2 to TRBJ1-1, with 9 bases matching TRBD1. This CDR3 comprises 15 residues. Germline lookup yields CDR1 SNHLY and CDR2 FYNNEI. In DNA form, the CDR3 reads TGTGCCAGCAATGAACAGGGGGCAGGGAACACTGAAGCTTTCTTT. This sequence encodes CASNEQGAGNTEAFF.

V is TRBV6-1 and J is TRBJ2-1; 7 bases map to TRBD2. The germline CDR1 and CDR2 sequences are MNHNS and SASEGT. V shed 0 bases, J shed 0 bases, and the junction held 2 bases outside the gene matches. This CDR3 contains 16 residues. The CDR3, as DNA: TGTGCCAGCAGTGAAGCGGGCGGGAGCTCCTACAATGAGCAGTTCTTC. Protein sequence: CASSEAGGSSYNEQFF.

This clone was recorded only once. The chain uses TRBV6-4 and TRBJ1-1, with D hard to call. V shed 5 bases and J shed 0 bases, with 7 bases lying between them. The germline V gene encodes CDR1 MRHNA and CDR2 SNTAGT. The CDR3 runs 13 residues. The CDR3 loop reads CASSSEVNTEAFF. For the CDR3, the DNA is TGTGCCAGCAGTTCAGAGGTGAACACTGAAGCTTTCTTT.

The chain has TRBV5-1 and TRBJ2-7, with 11 bases lining up with TRBD1. Trimming cost V 4 bases and J 5 bases; bases outside gene matches: 11. There are 16 residues in the CDR3. Germline CDR1 and CDR2: SGHRS and YFSETQ. The CDR3 DNA is TGCGCCAGCAGCCCTTTTACGGACAGGGGGCTGAACGAGCAGTACTTC. Translation: CASSPFTDRGLNEQYF. Together with reference TRBV5-1 and TRBJ2-7, the CDR3 gives the full variable domain: KAGVTQTPRYLIKTRGQQVTLSCSPISGHRSVSWYQQTPGQGLQFLFEYFSETQRNKGNFPGRFSGRQFSNSRSEMNVSTLELGDSALYLCASSPFTDRGLNEQYFGPGTRLTVT.

The chain employs TRBV27 and TRBJ2-3, with D perhaps TRBD2 (6 bases). The CDR3 is 15 residues long. Germline V gives CDR1 MNHEY, CDR2 SMNVEV (reference sequence). V dropped 5 bases and J dropped 8 bases, with 20 bases sitting between them. For the CDR3, the DNA is TGTGCCAGCAGTCCTCTTGGGGGAGTGGGGGGTACGCAGTATTTT. It translates to CASSPLGGVGGTQYF.

CDR3 residues: CASSLGQGHQPQHF. As DNA, the CDR3 is TGTGCCAGCAGCTTAGGACAGGGGCATCAGCCCCAGCATTTT. The chain employs TRBV11-3 and TRBJ1-5, with TRBD1 matching over 8 bases. This CDR3 is built from 14 residues. V dropped 1 base and J dropped 5; count of bases not matched to a gene: 1. Germline V gene data show CDR1 as SGHNT and CDR2 as YENEEA.

V is TRBV5-6 and J is TRBJ2-5; the match to TRBD1 covers 12 bases. Germline V lookup: CDR1 SGHDT, CDR2 YYEEEE. This CDR3 is built from 15 residues. Trimming removed 2 bases from V and 5 bases from J; junction bases left unmatched: 4. CDR3: CASSFTGTGGETQYF. Written as DNA, the CDR3 is TGTGCCAGCAGCTTCACAGGGACAGGGGGCGAGACCCAGTACTTC.

The chain recombines TRBV9 with TRBJ1-3; D remains unclear. Germline CDR1 SGDLS, CDR2 YYNGEE. The CDR3 sequence is 16 residues long. V was cut by 3 bases and J by 3 bases, with 16 bases left in between. The CDR3 reads CASSDRRAEVGNTIYF. The CDR3 bases are TGTGCCAGCAGCGACCGTAGGGCAGAGGTTGGAAACACCATATATTTT.

The CDR3 sequence: CASSTEGVGAQYF. The CDR3 region has the DNA TGTGCCAGCAGTACGGAGGGGGTAGGGGCCCAGTACTTC. This chain joins TRBV6-1 and TRBJ2-5; D tentatively fits TRBD1 or TRBD2 (6 bases each). This CDR3 spans 13 amino acids. V was shortened by 5 bases and J by 9 bases, with 16 bases between the two germline ends. Germline V lookup: CDR1 MNHNS, CDR2 SASEGT.

This chain uses TRBV4-2 with TRBJ2-1; 10 nucleotides align to TRBD1. Losses at the gene ends were 3 bases for V and 7 bases for J; bases not matched to a gene: 9. Germline CDR1 is LGHNA and CDR2 is YNFKEQ. CDR3 length: 16 amino acids. The CDR3 spells CASSHPGTGVSNEQFF. The DNA of the CDR3 is TGTGCCAGCAGCCACCCCGGGACAGGGGTTAGTAATGAGCAGTTCTTC.

This chain links TRBV5-1 with TRBJ2-3; 8 bases map to TRBD2. V shed 4 bases, J shed 4 bases, and the junction held 11 bases outside the gene matches. The germline gives CDR1 SGHRS, CDR2 YFSETQ. The CDR3 totals 16 residues. In DNA, the CDR3 is TGCGCCAGCAGCCAAGGACTAGCCGAGAGGGCAGATACGCAGTATTTT. Translating gives CASSQGLAERADTQYF.

This chain uses TRBV14 with TRBJ1-2, with 8 bases fitting TRBD1. The CDR3 runs to 13 residues. The junction had 5 bases not matched to a gene; V was cut back by 0 bases and J by 11 bases. Per germline, CDR1 SGHDN and CDR2 FVKESK. The CDR3 region has the DNA TGTGCCAGCAGCCAAGATCGCAGGGGGCAGTACACCTTC. Its translation: CASSQDRRGQYTF. The variable domain in full, completed from reference TRBV14 and TRBJ1-2, reads EAGVTQFPSHSVIEKGQTVTLRCDPISGHDNLYWYRRVMGKEIKFLLHFVKESKQDESGMPNNRFLAERTGGTYSTLKVQPAELEDSGVYFCASSQDRRGQYTFGSGTRLTVV.

The genes are TRBV7-2 and TRBJ2-1; D gene ambiguous. The V end was cut by 5 bases, the J end by 5 bases, with 10 bases between. Germline CDR1 SGHTA, CDR2 FQGNSA. The CDR3 runs to 13 residues. The CDR3 sequence is CASSLNLNNEQFF. CDR3 DNA sequence: TGTGCCAGCAGCCTGAATTTAAACAATGAGCAGTTCTTC.

V usage is TRBV7-9 and J usage is TRBJ1-1, with 7 bases fitting TRBD1. This CDR3 comprises 15 residues. Germline V gives CDR1 SEHNR, CDR2 FQNEAQ (reference sequence). Germline trimming cut 3 bases from V and 1 base from J; bases unmatched to any gene: 5. CDR3 sequence: CASSFRQGGNTEAFF. CDR3 sequence (DNA): TGTGCCAGCAGCTTCCGACAGGGAGGGAACACTGAAGCTTTCTTT.

The gene calls are TRBV6-1 and TRBJ1-2, with D possibly TRBD1 on 5 matching bases. Trimming removed 1 base at V and 4 bases at J, with 10 bases between. In germline, CDR1 is MNHNS, CDR2 SASEGT. The CDR3 is 14 residues long. The CDR3 coding sequence is TGTGCCAGCAGTGAAGAGTGGGGACCCTATGGCTACACCTTC. Translating it yields CASSEEWGPYGYTF.

This clone has only a few counts. The J gene is TRBJ1-1, the V gene TRBV18; a weak D match, TRBD1 (6 bases). Germline V CDR1 and CDR2: KGHSH, LQKENI. The CDR3 consists of 16 residues. Trimming shortened V by 4 bases and J by 1 base, and 16 bases separated the two germline ends. The CDR3 coding sequence is TGTGCCAGCTCACTGGGCGCGGGGGGCGCGAACACTGAAGCTTTCTTT. Residues: CASSLGAGGANTEAFF.

V is TRBV11-2 and J is TRBJ1-2; TRBD1 matches at 8 bases. CDR1 and CDR2 from the germline V gene are SGHAT and FQNNGV. V shed 3 bases and J 4 bases; nucleotides not matched to a gene: 7. CDR3 length equals 15 residues. CDR3 nucleotides: TGTGCCAGCAGCTTTGCACAGGGGGGACCCTATGGCTACACCTTC. Protein: CASSFAQGGPYGYTF.

The rearrangement joins TRBV11-2 to TRBJ2-7; D may correspond to TRBD1 or TRBD2 (5 bases each). Germline V gives CDR1 SGHAT, CDR2 FQNNGV. With 0 bases removed from V and 5 bases from J, the gap between germline ends came to 11 bases. This CDR3 comprises 14 residues. Here the CDR3 DNA reads TGTGCCAGCAGCTTAGACAGGGCGGGCAACGAGCAGTACTTC. It translates to CASSLDRAGNEQYF.